These 13 T cell receptor beta chains came from one sample sequenced in a study of T cell repertoires in cytomegalovirus infection. TCRdb re-called the reads through MiXCR, storing one row per CDR3 protein. This repertoire shows approximately 730,000 distinct CDR3 sequences, approximately 32% found once; its top ten account for about an eighth. No cognate antigen is known for these TCRs. Material: cultured CD8+ T cells from PBMCs, obtained from culture after CMV antigen stimulation. The receptors come from a human donor in good health (CMV status not recorded). Some clones in this sample may be carry-over from other donors' samples.

The rearrangement joins TRBV7-9 to TRBJ2-1; possibly TRBD2 for D (5 bases). V shed 1 base and J shed 1 base, with 11 bases lying between them. The germline V gene encodes CDR1 SEHNR and CDR2 FQNEAQ (reference sequence). The CDR3 loop spans 16 amino acids. The CDR3, as DNA: TGTGCCAGCAGCTTAGAAGGGTGGGAGTCCTACAATGAGCAGTTCTTC. It is translated as CASSLEGWESYNEQFF. Based on the CDR3 plus reference TRBV7-9 and TRBJ2-1, the full variable domain is DTGVSQNPRHKITKRGQNVTFRCDPISEHNRLYWYRQTLGQGPEFLTYFQNEAQLEKSRLLSDRFSAERPKGSFSTLEIQRTEQGDSAMYLCASSLEGWESYNEQFFGPGTRLTVL.

This clonotype showed up many times. The chain carries TRBV7-2 and TRBJ2-1, with D unresolved. In germline, CDR1 is SGHTA, CDR2 FQGNSA. V lost 5 bases, J lost 0 bases, and 11 bases lay in between. The CDR3 consists of 15 residues. The CDR3 DNA follows: TGTGCCAGCAGCCCCACACTGAGCTCCTACAATGAGCAGTTCTTC. Encoded protein: CASSPTLSSYNEQFF.

The chain couples TRBV6-4 to TRBJ1-2, with D possibly TRBD1 on 5 matching bases. CDR3 length: 11 amino acids. Germline V gives CDR1 MRHNA, CDR2 SNTAGT. The V end lost 6 bases, the J end lost 6 bases, and 8 bases lay between the germline ends. The CDR3 DNA reads as TGTGCCAGCAGAGGGGAACATGGCTACACCTTC. Encoded protein: CASRGEHGYTF.

This clonotype was seen many times. CDR3 nucleotide sequence: TGTGCCAGCAGCCCGGGGGACACCACCTACAATGAGCAGTTCTTC. Its protein is CASSPGDTTYNEQFF. This rearrangement joins TRBV7-6 to TRBJ2-1; either TRBD1 or TRBD2 may supply D (6 bases each). The V gene lost 5 bases and the J gene lost 2 bases, with 13 bases spanning the gap. The CDR3 is made up of 15 amino acids. The germline gives CDR1 SGHVS, CDR2 FNYEAQ.

The rearrangement uses TRBV19 and TRBJ1-5, with unresolved D. The CDR3 consists of 13 residues. V shed 6 bases and J shed 10 bases, with 16 bases lying between them. Germline V gene data show CDR1 as LNHDA and CDR2 as SQIVND (reference sequence). The CDR3 DNA reads as TGTGCCAGTAGCTCTAAGGTTCGGTCACCCCAGCATTTT. Its protein product is CASSSKVRSPQHF.

The table lists this clonotype with a few counts. The chain links TRBV27 to TRBJ1-5; 8 bases align to TRBD1. The V gene's germline CDR1 is MNHEY and CDR2 SMNVEV (reference sequence). J lost 4 bases, V lost 8 bases, and 7 bases had no gene match. CDR3 length: 14 amino acids. In nucleotides, the CDR3 is TGTGCCAGCGGCCCGACAGGGGAAAATCAGCCCCAGCATTTT. Translation gives CASGPTGENQPQHF.

The J gene is TRBJ2-7, the V gene TRBV7-9; 7 positions agree with TRBD2. This CDR3 is built from 18 residues. Germline V gene sequence: CDR1 SEHNR, CDR2 FQNEAQ (reference sequence). V lost 5 bases, J lost 11 bases, and 27 bases stayed unmatched. DNA of the CDR3: TGTGCCAGCAGCGATACCCTAGCGGCAGCCGAAGGACCTACGATGGAGTACGTC. It yields the protein CASSDTLAAAEGPTMEYV.

This sequence joins TRBV6-1 and TRBJ2-1; D ambiguous. The germline V gene encodes CDR1 MNHNS and CDR2 SASEGT. Deletions cut 0 bases from V and 3 bases from J, with 12 bases between. CDR3 size: 16 residues. The CDR3 region has the DNA TGTGCCAGCAGTGAAGCACCGACACCACACTACAATGAGCAGTTCTTC. Protein product: CASSEAPTPHYNEQFF.

The chain employs TRBV19 and TRBJ1-1; 10 bases line up with TRBD1. The CDR3 runs 16 residues. Germline V gene lookup returns CDR1 LNHDA and CDR2 SQIVND (reference sequence). J was trimmed by 4 bases and V by 3 bases; bases with no gene match: 8. CDR3 coding DNA: TGTGCCAGTAGTATTTTTCCCTGGACAGGGGGCACTGAAGCTTTCTTT. Its translation: CASSIFPWTGGTEAFF.

In its sample, this clonotype was seen many times. This chain links TRBV6-1 with TRBJ2-3; D is perhaps TRBD2 (5 bases). Germline V gene data show CDR1 as MNHNS and CDR2 as SASEGT. The CDR3 sequence is 13 residues long. V lost 6 bases, J lost 6 bases, and 13 bases lay in between. In DNA, the CDR3 is TGTGCCAGCAGCCGTACTAGTGCGGATACGCAGTATTTT. This gives the protein CASSRTSADTQYF.

The chain employs TRBV27 and TRBJ1-1; 7 bases match TRBD1. This CDR3 is 15 amino acids long. Germline values: CDR1 MNHEY, CDR2 SMNVEV (reference sequence). Unmatched junction bases numbered 10, after V lost 4 bases and J lost 5 bases. CDR3 DNA: TGTGCCAGCAGTTGGGACAGTAAGCAGGGTACTGAAGCTTTCTTT. It translates to CASSWDSKQGTEAFF.

The genes are TRBV12-3 or TRBV12-4 and TRBJ2-3, with TRBD2 matching 11 bases. This CDR3 has 17 amino acids. V shed 2 bases, J shed 2 bases, and the junction held 6 bases outside the gene matches. CDR3 in DNA: TGTGCCAGCAGTTTAATAGCGGGGGGGCCCTACACAGATACGCAGTATTTT. It translates to CASSLIAGGPYTDTQYF.

The sample holds a few counts of this clonotype. V usage is TRBV7-9 and J usage is TRBJ2-7; 8 nucleotides match TRBD2. CDR3 length equals 15 residues. V shed 6 bases, J shed 2 bases, and the junction held 9 bases outside the gene matches. Germline V gives CDR1 SEHNR, CDR2 FQNEAQ (reference sequence). CDR3 nucleotide sequence: TGTGCCAGCAGGGGGTCGAGAGCGGGAGCCTACGAGCAGTACTTC. Its translation is CASRGSRAGAYEQYF.